The 8 T cell receptor beta chains listed next were all sequenced from one sample in a study of blood T cell repertoires in COVID-19. Only in-frame clones appear in the TCRdb table, and some are missing; sequencing was by immunoSEQ multiplex PCR. The table lists about 70,000 clones, approximately 88% of them singletons, with roughly 2.3% in the top ten. Material: peripheral blood. The receptor source for this set is a human donor in a cohort sampled during active COVID-19.

The CDR3 coding sequence is TGTGCCAGCTCACCCCTCCCGGGACAGGGAGTCTCCGAGCAGTACTTC. This gives the protein CASSPLPGQGVSEQYF. The rearrangement uses TRBV18 and TRBJ2-7, with TRBD1 matching 9 bases. The CDR3 spans 16 residues. The V and J ends lost 3 bases and 6 bases, in that order; junction bases with no gene match: 12. Germline CDR1 is KGHSH and CDR2 is LQKENI.

V and J are TRBV28 and TRBJ1-4; 8 bases map to TRBD1. CDR1 and CDR2 (germline): MDHEN, SYDVKM. The CDR3 runs 15 residues. V dropped 6 bases and J dropped 5; count of bases not matched to a gene: 8. The DNA of the CDR3 is TGTGCCAGCAGCTCACAGGGGGTTTCCAATGAAAAACTGTTTTTT. It translates to CASSSQGVSNEKLFF. Together with reference TRBV28 and TRBJ1-4, the CDR3 gives the full variable domain: DVKVTQSSRYLVKRTGEKVFLECVQDMDHENMFWYRQDPGLGLRLIYFSYDVKMKEKGDIPEGYSVSREKKERFSLILESASTNQTSMYLCASSSQGVSNEKLFFGSGTQLSVL.

This chain joins TRBV18 and TRBJ1-1, with D perhaps matching TRBD1 (5 bases). With 5 bases removed from V and 2 bases from J, the gap between germline ends came to 9 bases. Germline-derived CDR1 and CDR2 are KGHSH and LQKENI. The length of the CDR3 is 13 residues. CDR3 nucleotide sequence: TGTGCCAGCTCAGACAGCCTCAACACTGAAGCTTTCTTT. Translating gives CASSDSLNTEAFF.

V usage is TRBV7-2 and J usage is TRBJ2-3; 9 nucleotides line up with TRBD1. The CDR3 consists of 18 residues. Trimming removed 5 bases from V and 3 bases from J; junction bases left unmatched: 15. Germline lookup yields CDR1 SGHTA and CDR2 FQGNSA. This CDR3 reads CASSRPARQGVSTDTQYF. The CDR3 DNA reads as TGTGCCAGCAGCCGTCCTGCACGACAGGGGGTTTCGACAGATACGCAGTATTTT.

V gene TRBV5-1 combines with J gene TRBJ2-7; D is perhaps TRBD1 (5 bases). Germline CDR1 reads SGHRS; CDR2 reads YFSETQ. The CDR3 is made up of 14 amino acids. Trimming took 0 bases from V and 5 from J, leaving 12 bases between them. The CDR3 DNA sequence: TGCGCCAGCAGCTTGGGCCAGGGTCAAGACGAGCAGTACTTC. Amino acids: CASSLGQGQDEQYF.

This clone is a singleton in its sample. This chain uses TRBV28 with TRBJ1-1, with a weak D call TRBD1 (6 bases). The V gene's germline CDR1 is MDHEN and CDR2 SYDVKM. Trimming took off 6 bases at V and 8 bases at J, with 19 bases between the two ends. CDR3 length: 14 residues. The CDR3 reads CASSSNGGATEAFF. The DNA for the CDR3 is TGTGCCAGCAGCTCGAACGGGGGGGCAACCGAAGCTTTCTTT.

This clone was counted a single time. V is TRBV15 and J is TRBJ1-3, with D possibly matching TRBD1 (6 bases). Germline V gene lookup returns CDR1 LNHNV and CDR2 YYDKDF (reference sequence). This CDR3 has 15 amino acids. V shed 6 bases and J shed 0 bases, with 12 bases lying between them. This chain's CDR3 is CATRDGTFSGNTIYF. The CDR3 coding sequence is TGTGCCACCAGAGACGGGACATTCTCTGGAAACACCATATATTTT.

V and J are TRBV28 and TRBJ2-2; TRBD1 agrees at 7 bases. In germline, CDR1 is MDHEN, CDR2 SYDVKM. The CDR3 spans 16 residues. V lost 1 base to trimming and J lost 7 bases; unmatched junction nucleotides: 9. Written as DNA, the CDR3 is TGTGCCAGCAGTTTATCCCCCACAGGGGTGGACGGGGAGCTGTTTTTT. It yields the protein CASSLSPTGVDGELFF.